The 18 T cell receptor beta chains given below trace back to one sample, sequenced in a study of spatial heterogeneity in lung cancer. Time point reported: sample taken at primary tumor resection. Material for sequencing was whole RNA from tumor, nontumor lung or frozen PBMC, left unsorted. TCRdb reanalysed the 5' RACE reads using MiXCR and keeps one entry per CDR3 protein. In the table there are more than 45,000 distinct CDR3 sequences, under 6% of which are singletons. The sequencing used PBMCs, collected at surgery. The receptor set was obtained from a male donor with early-stage non-small cell lung cancer.

This clonotype has a count of ten or more. This sequence joins TRBV5-1 and TRBJ2-1; tentative D call: TRBD2 (5 bases). CDR1 and CDR2 (germline): SGHRS, YFSETQ. The CDR3 extends over 15 amino acids. V was pared by 0 bases and J by 0 bases, with 7 bases between. The CDR3 sequence: CASSLDTSSYNEQFF. CDR3 nucleotide sequence: TGCGCCAGCAGCTTGGATACTAGCTCCTACAATGAGCAGTTCTTC.

This clonotype was recorded many times. The chain has TRBV7-6 and TRBJ2-5, with 8 bases fitting TRBD2. After removal of 1 base from V and 5 bases from J, the junction contained 3 bases not matched to a gene. The CDR3 has 14 residues. Germline V CDR1 and CDR2: SGHVS, FNYEAQ. The CDR3 region is CASSLVGTSETQYF. CDR3 DNA sequence: TGTGCCAGCAGCTTAGTCGGGACTAGTGAGACCCAGTACTTC.

Ten or more counts support this clonotype. The V gene is TRBV28, the J gene TRBJ2-1, with 7 bases fitting TRBD2. After removal of 3 bases from V and 9 bases from J, the junction contained 8 bases not matched to a gene. Germline V lookup: CDR1 MDHEN, CDR2 SYDVKM. The CDR3 runs 14 residues. DNA for the CDR3: TGTGCCAGCAGTTTGCGCTTGGCGGGAGTTGAGCAGTTCTTC. This gives the protein CASSLRLAGVEQFF. The variable domain in full, completed from reference TRBV28 and TRBJ2-1, reads DVKVTQSSRYLVKRTGEKVFLECVQDMDHENMFWYRQDPGLGLRLIYFSYDVKMKEKGDIPEGYSVSREKKERFSLILESASTNQTSMYLCASSLRLAGVEQFFGPGTRLTVL.

Ten or more counts support this clonotype. The V call is TRBV11-2, the J call TRBJ1-1; D gene unclear. The V end was cut by 2 bases, the J end by 3 bases, with 7 bases between. Germline V gives CDR1 SGHAT, CDR2 FQNNGV. This CDR3 comprises 13 residues. CDR3 sequence: CASSLYQDTEAFF. The CDR3 region has the DNA TGTGCCAGCAGCTTATACCAGGACACTGAAGCTTTCTTT. Complete variable domain (other parts from reference TRBV11-2 and TRBJ1-1): EAGVAQSPRYKIIEKRQSVAFWCNPISGHATLYWYQQILGQGPKLLIQFQNNGVVDDSQLPKDRFSAERLKGVDSTLKIQPAKLEDSAVYLCASSLYQDTEAFFGQGTRLTVV.

This clonotype was recorded many times. The rearrangement uses TRBV28 and TRBJ1-2, with a weak D call TRBD1 (5 bases). V lost 3 bases, J lost 2 bases, and 7 bases lay in between. The germline CDR1 and CDR2 sequences are MDHEN and SYDVKM. This CDR3 spans 13 amino acids. The CDR3 sequence is CASSFGTNYGYTF. The CDR3 nucleotides are TGTGCCAGCAGTTTCGGGACGAACTATGGCTACACCTTC.

This clonotype was observed many times. V and J are TRBV28 and TRBJ2-5; 9 bases are shared with TRBD1. The length of the CDR3 is 15 residues. Germline V gene sequence: CDR1 MDHEN, CDR2 SYDVKM. The V segment lost 6 bases and the J segment 5 bases; nucleotides outside the gene matches: 10. Written as DNA, the CDR3 is TGTGCCAGCAGACCACCCGGACAGGGGAGGGAGACCCAGTACTTC. This gives the protein CASRPPGQGRETQYF.

The sample holds many counts of this clonotype. The V and J genes are TRBV24-1 and TRBJ2-1, with 7 bases lining up with TRBD2. In germline, CDR1 is KGHDR, CDR2 SFDVKD. The CDR3 has 15 amino acids. V was pared by 5 bases and J by 0 bases, with 3 bases of the junction left unmatched. The CDR3 region has the DNA TGTGCCACCAGTGGCAGGACTAGCTCCTACAATGAGCAGTTCTTC. Translation: CATSGRTSSYNEQFF.

This clonotype was counted between two and nine times. V gene TRBV7-2 combines with J gene TRBJ2-1, with 14 bases aligning to TRBD2. CDR1 SGHTA and CDR2 FQGNSA come from the germline V gene. The CDR3 sequence is 16 residues long. Unmatched junction bases numbered 8, after V lost 6 bases and J lost 7 bases. In nucleotides, the CDR3 is TGTGCCAGCAGACGAGGGGGGACTAGCGGGAGTAATGAGCAGTTCTTC. Its protein product is CASRRGGTSGSNEQFF.

This clonotype was counted at least ten times. The rearrangement uses TRBV7-2 and TRBJ2-5; D may be TRBD2 (6 bases). Per germline, CDR1 SGHTA and CDR2 FQGNSA. Between the trimmed V and J ends, which lost 6 bases and 5 bases, there was a span of 25 bases. This CDR3 contains 17 residues. CDR3 sequence (DNA): TGTGCCAGCAGTCACTCCTCTCTGACTGGTCGGGGGGAGACCCAGTACTTC. Translated: CASSHSSLTGRGETQYF.

The sample holds many counts of this clonotype. The chain uses TRBV20-1 and TRBJ2-1; 7 bases match TRBD2. With V trimmed by 3 bases and J by 0 bases, 2 bases remained unmatched. The germline CDR1 and CDR2 sequences are DFQATT and SNEGSKA (reference sequence). The CDR3 is 14 amino acids. The CDR3 bases are TGCAGTGCTAGGGGGGGGAGCTCCTACAATGAGCAGTTCTTC. This translates into CSARGGSSYNEQFF.

This clonotype was seen many times. The chain has TRBV19 and TRBJ1-6, with D unresolved. Germline V gives CDR1 LNHDA, CDR2 SQIVND (reference sequence). V dropped 5 bases and J dropped 9 bases, with 20 bases sitting between them. The CDR3 consists of 16 residues. The CDR3 coding sequence is TGTGCCAGTAGTGCAACTCTCCTGGCTAGCGGTTCACCCCTCCACTTT. Translation gives CASSATLLASGSPLHF.

In this sample, this clonotype turned up many times. This sequence joins TRBV6-2 or TRBV6-3 and TRBJ2-7; maybe TRBD2 (6 bases). The CDR3 is 15 residues long. Germline lookup yields CDR1 MNHEY and CDR2 SVGEGT. V was shortened by 7 bases and J by 2 bases, with 18 bases between the two germline ends. The DNA for the CDR3 is TGTGCCAGCACCCCCGGAGGGGATCGGACCTACGAGCAGTACTTC. It translates to CASTPGGDRTYEQYF.

This clonotype is a singleton in its sample. With a much larger clone just one base away, this may be a read error. The gene calls are TRBV6-6 and TRBJ2-7; 11 bases are shared with TRBD1. J gave up 0 bases and V 4 bases, and 2 bases lay outside the gene matches. The germline V gene encodes CDR1 MNHNY and CDR2 SVGAGI (reference sequence). The CDR3 loop spans 15 amino acids. The chain's CDR3 is CASSCGTGGSYEQYF. The CDR3 region has the DNA TGTGCCAGCAGTTGTGGGACAGGGGGCTCCTACGAGCAGTACTTC.

This clonotype appeared many times. The genes are TRBV27 and TRBJ1-1; D gene unclear. V was pared by 5 bases and J by 6 bases, with 7 bases between. The CDR3 spans 11 residues. From germline, CDR1 is MNHEY and CDR2 SMNVEV (reference sequence). The CDR3 DNA reads TGTGCCAGCAGTGCTACTTCTGAAGCTTTCTTT. Amino acid sequence: CASSATSEAFF.

In this sample, this clonotype turned up many times. As DNA, the CDR3 is TGCGCCAGCAGCCAAGATGTCGGGATATGGGAGACCCAGTACTTC. Translation gives CASSQDVGIWETQYF. The chain uses TRBV4-1 and TRBJ2-5; TRBD2 is a possible D gene (5 bases). The CDR3 spans 15 residues. CDR1 and CDR2 from the germline V gene are MGHRA and YSYEKL. V was pared by 0 bases and J by 5 bases, with 13 bases between.

At least ten counts were recorded for this clonotype. The rearrangement uses TRBV6-5 and TRBJ2-5, with TRBD2 as a possible D gene (6 bases). The CDR3 contains 14 residues. Per the germline V gene, CDR1 is MNHEY and CDR2 is SVGAGI. V lost 2 bases, J lost 4 bases, and 11 bases lay in between. CDR3 amino acids: CASSYESAGETQYF. The CDR3 bases are TGTGCCAGCAGTTACGAGTCAGCGGGAGAGACCCAGTACTTC.

There are many counts of this clonotype. V is TRBV2 and J is TRBJ2-3; no firm D call. The V gene's germline CDR1 is SNHLY and CDR2 FYNNEI. V lost 6 bases and J 2 bases, leaving 6 bases between the germline ends. The CDR3 is 12 amino acids. The CDR3 bases are TGTGCCAGCAGGGCCTTCACAGATACGCAGTATTTT. The encoded protein is CASRAFTDTQYF.

In this sample, this clonotype turned up many times. V gene TRBV20-1 combines with J gene TRBJ2-1, with 16 bases that match TRBD2. This CDR3 is 17 amino acids long. Per germline, CDR1 DFQATT and CDR2 SNEGSKA (reference sequence). The trim removed 5 bases at V and 7 bases at J, leaving 11 bases unmatched. The CDR3: CSAQGLAGGGFLNEQFF. In nucleotides, the CDR3 is TGCAGTGCTCAGGGACTAGCGGGAGGGGGGTTCTTGAATGAGCAGTTCTTC.